What follows are 29 T cell receptor beta chains derived from one specimen sequenced in a study of CD8 T cells in ankylosing spondylitis (dated by TCRdb to the late 2010s). Receptor amplification or capture employed 5' RACE. For sequencing, an Illumina HiSeq 2500 was employed. The public reads were reanalyzed by TCRdb: fastp trimming at Q25, MiXCR alignment, in-frame beta chains only. Rows with one shared CDR3 protein collapse into an entry with the most common genes and DNA. In this sample the table shows some 87,000 distinct CDR3 sequences, around 25% of which occur a single time. The ten most abundant clones make up less than 60% of the sample. The sequenced sample consisted of blood, either unsorted or a sorted T cell fraction (not recorded which). The source of these receptors is a male donor with ankylosing spondylitis or in good health (not recorded which).

This clonotype was seen a few times. This rearrangement joins TRBV7-9 to TRBJ1-2; the D is unclear. This CDR3 has 12 residues. Deletions cut 5 bases from V and 13 bases from J, with 17 bases between. Germline assignment: CDR1 SEHNR and CDR2 FQNEAQ (reference sequence). The CDR3 DNA reads as TGTGCCAGCAGCCCGGTCTATGAGGTTTTCACCTTC. It yields the protein CASSPVYEVFTF.

This sequence joins TRBV7-2 and TRBJ1-4; D is ambiguous. V shed 2 bases and J shed 6 bases, with 10 bases lying between them. This CDR3 has 14 residues. Germline assignment: CDR1 SGHTA and CDR2 FQGNSA. CDR3 sequence (DNA): TGTGCCAGCAGCTTACGTGGGGATTATGAAAAACTGTTTTTT. Amino acid sequence: CASSLRGDYEKLFF. Based on the CDR3 plus reference TRBV7-2 and TRBJ1-4, the full variable domain is GAGVSQSPSNKVTEKGKDVELRCDPISGHTALYWYRQSLGQGLEFLIYFQGNSAPDKSGLPSDRFSAERTGGSVSTLTIQRTQQEDSAVYLCASSLRGDYEKLFFGSGTQLSVL.

The sample holds a few counts of this clonotype. The chain is built from TRBV7-3 and TRBJ1-6, with D possibly TRBD1 on 6 matching bases. The V end was cut by 1 base, the J end by 7 bases, with 11 bases between. CDR1 and CDR2 from the germline V gene are SGHTA and FQGTGA. CDR3 length: 15 amino acids. The CDR3 sequence is CASSLIRGTNSPLHF. For the CDR3, the DNA is TGTGCCAGCAGCTTAATCAGGGGTACGAATTCACCCCTCCACTTT.

In its sample, this clonotype was seen a few times. A read error may produce the germline difference seen at one junction end. The chain links TRBV12-3 or TRBV12-4 to TRBJ2-3, with TRBD2 matching over 14 bases. The CDR3 length is 19 residues. CDR3 protein: CASCFLRATSGGAGDTQYF. DNA for the CDR3: TGTGCCAGCTGTTTCCTTCGGGCGACTAGCGGGGGGGCCGGGGATACGCAGTATTTT.

Ten or more counts support this clonotype. The chain recombines TRBV6-2 or TRBV6-3 with TRBJ2-7, with 11 bases lining up with TRBD2. J gave up 0 bases and V 9 bases, and 10 bases lay outside the gene matches. CDR1 MNHEY and CDR2 SVGEGT come from the germline V gene. The CDR3 runs to 16 residues. DNA for the CDR3: TGTGCCAGTAGAGCTAGCGGGGGGCCGAGCTCCTACGAGCAGTACGTC. Translating gives CASRASGGPSSYEQYV.

The chain joins TRBV6-1 to TRBJ1-5; no clear D gene. The CDR3 is 15 amino acids. V was trimmed by 10 bases and J by 0 bases, leaving 16 bases between them. Germline loops: CDR1 MNHNS, CDR2 SASEGT. Here the CDR3 DNA reads TGTGCCACCTCATCCGGGCCGGATAGCAATCAGCCCCAGCATTTT. This encodes CATSSGPDSNQPQHF.

This clonotype was counted a few times. This chain uses TRBV20-1 with TRBJ2-3; no clear D. Germline V gene data show CDR1 as DFQATT and CDR2 as SNEGSKA (reference sequence). The CDR3 has 12 amino acids. Trimming stripped 1 base from V and 4 bases from J, with 6 bases between. Here the CDR3 DNA reads TGCAGTGCTAGAGGAGTCTCAGATACGCAGTATTTT. Translation: CSARGVSDTQYF.

The rearrangement links TRBV2 to TRBJ1-4; weak D call: TRBD1 (6 bases). The germline V and J ends were trimmed by 5 bases and 8 bases, with 15 bases remaining between them. Germline loops: CDR1 SNHLY, CDR2 FYNNEI. This CDR3 has 14 amino acids. CDR3 region: CASSYEQGREKLFF. The CDR3 DNA follows: TGTGCCAGCAGTTATGAACAGGGAAGGGAAAAACTGTTTTTT.

CDR3 sequence: CSARIPFGGPYNEQFF. CDR3 DNA: TGCAGTGCTAGAATCCCCTTCGGGGGTCCCTACAATGAGCAGTTCTTC. V and J are TRBV20-1 and TRBJ2-1, with D tentatively TRBD2 (6 bases). CDR3 length equals 16 residues. CDR1 and CDR2 from the germline V gene are DFQATT and SNEGSKA (reference sequence). Trimming pared 2 bases from V and 2 bases from J, leaving 16 bases between.

In this sample, this clonotype turned up a few times. The CDR3 DNA follows: TGCAGTGCTAGAGGGGTGACCAACACAGATACGCAGTATTTT. Protein: CSARGVTNTDTQYF. The chain carries TRBV20-1 and TRBJ2-3; unclear D gene. The CDR3 covers 14 residues. Germline CDR1 DFQATT, CDR2 SNEGSKA (reference sequence). With 1 base removed from V and 2 bases from J, the gap between germline ends came to 10 bases.

The chain recombines TRBV4-1 with TRBJ2-1; D not certain. V shed 1 base and J shed 0 bases, with 7 bases lying between them. The CDR3 totals 15 residues. Germline V gives CDR1 MGHRA, CDR2 YSYEKL. CDR3 residues: CASSQGASSYNEQFF. The DNA of the CDR3 is TGCGCCAGCAGCCAAGGGGCCAGCTCCTACAATGAGCAGTTCTTC.

This clonotype was seen a few times. This chain connects TRBV5-6 to TRBJ2-5; D ambiguous. The CDR3 is 15 amino acids. V lost 2 bases and J 3 bases, leaving 14 bases between the germline ends. Germline CDR1 SGHDT, CDR2 YYEEEE. The CDR3 DNA reads TGTGCCAGCAGCTTCATGGGTCCTGGTAAAGAGACCCAGTACTTC. Translation gives CASSFMGPGKETQYF. Combining the CDR3 with reference TRBV5-6 and TRBJ2-5 gives the whole variable domain DAGVTQSPTHLIKTRGQQVTLRCSPKSGHDTVSWYQQALGQGPQFIFQYYEEEERQRGNFPDRFSGHQFPNYSSELNVNALLLGDSALYLCASSFMGPGKETQYFGPGTRLLVL.

There are many counts of this clonotype. The chain joins TRBV25-1 to TRBJ1-4, with TRBD1 matching 9 bases. The V gene's germline CDR1 is MGHDK and CDR2 SYGVNS. This CDR3 spans 15 amino acids. J was trimmed by 8 bases and V by 10 bases; bases with no gene match: 14. This CDR3 is CATGPTGTGIEKLFF. The CDR3 DNA follows: TGTGCCACCGGCCCAACCGGGACAGGGATCGAAAAACTGTTTTTT.

The chain links TRBV29-1 to TRBJ1-1; 7 bases align to TRBD1. After removal of 1 base from V and 0 bases from J, the junction contained 8 bases not matched to a gene. Germline-derived CDR1 and CDR2 are SQVTM and ANQGSEA. The CDR3 loop spans 16 amino acids. CDR3 coding DNA: TGCAGCGTTGAAGGTGCGGGGGGACAGTTGAACACTGAAGCTTTCTTT. Translating it yields CSVEGAGGQLNTEAFF. Complete variable domain (other parts from reference TRBV29-1 and TRBJ1-1): SAVISQKPSRDICQRGTSLTIQCQVDSQVTMMFWYRQQPGQSLTLIATANQGSEATYESGFVIDKFPISRPNLTFSTLTVSNMSPEDSSIYLCSVEGAGGQLNTEAFFGQGTRLTVV.

This clonotype was detected only once. The rearrangement uses TRBV11-2 and TRBJ2-4; D perhaps matches TRBD1 (6 bases). The germline V and J ends were trimmed by 3 bases and 0 bases, with 12 bases remaining between them. This CDR3 is built from 16 residues. CDR1 SGHAT and CDR2 FQNNGV come from the germline V gene. The CDR3 spells CASSFGQPLAKNIQYF. CDR3 coding DNA: TGTGCCAGCAGCTTCGGACAGCCCTTAGCCAAAAACATTCAGTACTTC. The full variable domain, in which reference TRBV11-2 and TRBJ2-4 provide the parts outside the CDR3, is EAGVAQSPRYKIIEKRQSVAFWCNPISGHATLYWYQQILGQGPKLLIQFQNNGVVDDSQLPKDRFSAERLKGVDSTLKIQPAKLEDSAVYLCASSFGQPLAKNIQYFGAGTRLSVL.

The rearrangement joins TRBV7-2 to TRBJ2-3; the D is unclear. V was shortened by 6 bases and J by 2 bases, with 3 bases between the two germline ends. Germline CDR1 SGHTA, CDR2 FQGNSA. The CDR3 has 11 amino acids. The CDR3 spells CASRNTDTQYF. The DNA of the CDR3 is TGTGCCAGCAGGAACACAGATACGCAGTATTTT.

This clonotype was found once. V and J are TRBV2 and TRBJ2-7, with D tentatively TRBD2 (6 bases). Trimming left V 4 bases short and J 4 bases short, with 14 bases between. Germline CDR1 and CDR2: SNHLY and FYNNEI. The CDR3 has 14 residues. CDR3 coding DNA: TGTGCCAGCAGTGTCTTCCCAGGGAGGTACGAGCAGTACGTC. Amino acids: CASSVFPGRYEQYV.

V is TRBV5-6 and J is TRBJ1-1; D not certain. V was trimmed by 4 bases and J by 0 bases, leaving 13 bases between them. Germline assignment: CDR1 SGHDT and CDR2 YYEEEE. The CDR3 runs 15 residues. The CDR3 here is CASSPGVGLNTEAFF. CDR3 coding DNA: TGTGCCAGCAGCCCTGGGGTAGGGTTGAACACTGAAGCTTTCTTT.

The chain joins TRBV20-1 to TRBJ2-1; possibly TRBD1 for D (6 bases). Germline V CDR1 and CDR2: DFQATT, SNEGSKA (reference sequence). Trimming took off 3 bases at V and 6 bases at J, with 18 bases between the two ends. There are 15 residues in the CDR3. The DNA of the CDR3 is TGCAGTGCTAGCCCTCTTAGGGGGTTACTCAATGAGCAGTTCTTC. Protein: CSASPLRGLLNEQFF.

This clonotype was observed a handful of times. J is TRBJ2-7 and V is TRBV18; 8 bases agree with TRBD1. This CDR3 region has 13 residues. Germline V gene data show CDR1 as KGHSH and CDR2 as LQKENI. Germline trimming cut 2 bases from V and 5 bases from J; bases unmatched to any gene: 2. CDR3 residues: CASSPRDRNEQYV. CDR3 DNA sequence: TGTGCCAGCTCACCAAGGGACAGGAACGAGCAGTACGTC.

This clonotype appeared a few times. V and J are TRBV20-1 and TRBJ2-7; the match to TRBD2 covers 12 bases. The germline V gene has CDR1 DFQATT and CDR2 SNEGSKA (reference sequence). Trimming at V came to 6 bases and at J to 2 bases, leaving 5 bases not matched to a gene. The CDR3 is 14 amino acids. The DNA of the CDR3 is TGCAGTGCCCTCCGACTAGCGGGAGCCTACGAGCAGTACTTC. It translates to CSALRLAGAYEQYF.

This chain joins TRBV5-6 and TRBJ2-1, with 12 bases lining up with TRBD1. The V gene's germline CDR1 is SGHDT and CDR2 YYEEEE. The V segment lost 4 bases and the J segment 1 base; nucleotides outside the gene matches: 3. The CDR3 extends over 16 amino acids. The CDR3 loop is CASSRGQGASYNEQFF. DNA of the CDR3: TGTGCCAGCAGCCGGGGACAGGGGGCGTCCTACAATGAGCAGTTCTTC.

V gene TRBV5-1 combines with J gene TRBJ2-3, with 16 bases lining up with TRBD2. The junction had 6 bases not matched to a gene; V was cut back by 2 bases and J by 3 bases. The CDR3 spans 18 residues. CDR1 and CDR2 from the germline V gene are SGHRS and YFSETQ. Here the CDR3 reads CASSFGTSGGAGTDTQYF. The CDR3 bases are TGCGCCAGCAGCTTCGGGACTAGCGGGGGGGCGGGGACAGATACGCAGTATTTT.

This clonotype was counted at least ten times. The CDR3 protein is CSARENPGQGSEQYV. CDR3 sequence (DNA): TGCAGTGCTAGAGAAAATCCGGGACAGGGGTCCGAGCAGTACGTC. The chain is built from TRBV20-1 and TRBJ2-7; the match to TRBD1 covers 10 bases. The CDR3 is made up of 15 amino acids. The J segment lost 6 bases and the V segment lost 0 bases, leaving 8 bases of the junction unmatched. Germline-derived CDR1 and CDR2 are DFQATT and SNEGSKA (reference sequence).

The chain employs TRBV27 and TRBJ2-7; D is possibly TRBD1 or TRBD2 (5 bases each). The CDR3 totals 13 residues. The ends were cut back, 6 bases at V and 6 bases at J, with 15 bases in the middle. Germline V gives CDR1 MNHEY, CDR2 SMNVEV (reference sequence). The CDR3 loop is CASSLGVSGEQYV. CDR3 nucleotides: TGTGCCAGCAGCTTGGGGGTGTCTGGCGAGCAGTACGTC.

This clonotype was found many times. V and J are TRBV6-5 and TRBJ1-1; D may be TRBD1 (5 bases). The CDR3 totals 15 residues. Trimming removed 2 bases at V and 4 bases at J, with 14 bases between. Germline V gives CDR1 MNHEY, CDR2 SVGAGI. This CDR3 is CASSYLTLGVTEAFF. The CDR3, as DNA: TGTGCCAGCAGTTACCTAACCTTGGGGGTCACTGAAGCTTTCTTT.

This clonotype was seen more than once but under ten times. The chain uses TRBV18 and TRBJ1-6; 8 nucleotides line up with TRBD1. The J segment lost 7 bases and the V segment lost 3 bases, leaving 8 bases of the junction unmatched. The germline CDR1 and CDR2 sequences are KGHSH and LQKENI. The CDR3 contains 16 residues. CDR3 sequence: CASSPLAGGVNSPLHF. DNA for the CDR3: TGTGCCAGCTCACCTCTTGCAGGGGGCGTGAATTCACCCCTCCACTTT.

The chain recombines TRBV15 with TRBJ1-3; no definite D call. CDR1 is LNHNV, CDR2 YYDKDF, per germline (reference sequence). The length of the CDR3 is 16 residues. Trimming took off 4 bases at V and 0 bases at J, with 13 bases between the two ends. The CDR3 sequence is CATSTTASGSGNTIYF. The CDR3 bases are TGTGCCACCAGCACAACAGCCTCCGGCTCTGGAAACACCATATATTTT. The entire variable domain, with the rest obtained from reference TRBV15 and TRBJ1-3, is as follows: DAMVIQNPRYQVTQFGKPVTLSCSQTLNHNVMYWYQQKSSQAPKLLFHYYDKDFNNEADTPDNFQSRRPNTSFCFLDIRSPGLGDTAMYLCATSTTASGSGNTIYFGEGSWLTVV.

This clonotype was observed a few times. The J gene is TRBJ2-3, the V gene TRBV9; TRBD2 might be the D (6 bases). CDR1 SGDLS and CDR2 YYNGEE come from the germline V gene. The CDR3 is 15 amino acids. The V and J ends lost 3 bases and 2 bases respectively, with 13 bases between them. CDR3 loop: CASSDRGTLTDTQYF. The CDR3 coding sequence is TGTGCCAGCAGCGATCGGGGGACGCTCACAGATACGCAGTATTTT. Variable domain in full (rest from reference TRBV9 and TRBJ2-3): DSGVTQTPKHLITATGQRVTLRCSPRSGDLSVYWYQQSLDQGLQFLIQYYNGEERAKGNILERFSAQQFPDLHSELNLSSLELGDSALYFCASSDRGTLTDTQYFGPGTRLTVL.